This T cell receptor (beta chain) was retrieved from a study of human CD4 T cells and Enterobacteriaceae (dated by TCRdb to 2019 to 2021). On the study overall, not on this receptor specifically: Compared with specific clonotypes, broadly cross-reactive clonotypes seemed more expanded ex vivo, with about 55% of the 19 and 21 of 34 falling in the top 5%. The reactivity of ex vivo clonotypes was inferred solely through the matching of nucleotide sequences to CFSE-low cultures from the same donors.

Of note for this clone: Its antigen remains undetermined. No much larger clone is present one base from it, and per-base qualities are unavailable.

Deep-level sequencing, with a detection sensitivity of one cell in 200,000, was applied to the ex vivo total memory CD4+ samples. Genomic DNA was extracted from cell pellets with the QIAamp DNA Micro Kit, and its quantity and purity were checked by spectrophotometry. The immunoSEQ multiplex PCR assay was used to amplify TCR Vbeta CDR3 regions. The amplicons were sequenced on the Illumina HiSeq platform. Each retrieved sequence was 87 nucleotides long and included the CDR3 region. On the study's bioinformatics: A clonotype was defined as a unique productive TCR Vbeta nucleotide sequence and was quantified by productive template frequency from ImmunoSEQ Analyzer V3.0. A threshold at the top 5th percentile of each frequency-ranked repertoire was used to define expanded clonotypes. Repertoire overlap was computed as Chao-Jaccard with the R package fossil and visualized by nonmetric multidimensional scaling with the R package MASS. In TCRdb, the immuneACCESS table is reduced to in-frame sequences with V and J assigned. These tables do not hold every clone; where another copy was compared, an unresolved V gene accounts for under half, and the others remain unexplained. The V and J calls and clone size are taken from that table; D and trimming were inferred from the DNA. Here the sample has tens of thousands of clones; about 80% occur a single time. The ten largest account for over 1.5% of the sample.

Memory CD4+ T cells were FACS-sorted on a FACSAria III to over 95% purity as all CD4+ cells other than CD45RA+CCR7+CD95- naive cells. Blood from healthy donors was obtained from blood donation centers in Switzerland. Positive selection with CD4 and CD14 magnetic microbeads was used to enrich total CD4+ T cells and monocytes. CD8+, CD14+, CD16+, CD56+, CD19+ and CD25-bright cells were excluded prior to sorting. In a couple of blood donors, total memory CD4+ T cells were sequenced directly ex vivo to assess in vivo expansion of bacteria-reactive clonotypes. Ficoll-Paque Plus was used to isolate peripheral blood mononuclear cells from donor blood. CDR1 is given as GTSNPN and CDR2 as SVGIG, both from the germline V gene (reference sequence). Trimming takes 3 bases off V and 9 bases off J; junction bases not matched to a gene: 9. There are 14 amino acids in the CDR3, from cysteine to phenylalanine inclusive. Only the CDR3 region is kept as DNA, spanning 42 bases read in frame from base 1.

The sequence derives from a human donor in good health. The chain links TRBV30 with TRBJ1-3; 9 bases in between match TRBD1. Sequenced: memory CD4+ T cells from blood. The cell subset or site label on this specimen signifies: total memory CD4 T cells sorted directly ex vivo, unstimulated. The CDR3 reads CAWRPLGGQGTIYF. At the DNA level, the sequence is TGTGCCTGGAGACCCTTGGGGGGACAGGGCACCATATATTTT.